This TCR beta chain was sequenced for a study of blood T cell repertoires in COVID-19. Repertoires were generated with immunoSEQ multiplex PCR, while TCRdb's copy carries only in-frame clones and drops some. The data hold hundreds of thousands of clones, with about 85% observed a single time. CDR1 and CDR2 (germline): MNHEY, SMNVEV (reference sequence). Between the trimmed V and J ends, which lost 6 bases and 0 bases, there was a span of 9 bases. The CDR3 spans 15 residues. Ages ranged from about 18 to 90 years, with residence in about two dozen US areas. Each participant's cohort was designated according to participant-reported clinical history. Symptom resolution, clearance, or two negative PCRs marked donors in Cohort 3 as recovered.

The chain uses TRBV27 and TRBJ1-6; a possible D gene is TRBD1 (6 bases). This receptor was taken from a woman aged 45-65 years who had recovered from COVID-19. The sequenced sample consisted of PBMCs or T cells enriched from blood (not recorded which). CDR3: CASRGQSSYNSPLHF. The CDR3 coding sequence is TGTGCCAGCAGAGGACAGAGCTCCTATAATTCACCCCTCCACTTT.